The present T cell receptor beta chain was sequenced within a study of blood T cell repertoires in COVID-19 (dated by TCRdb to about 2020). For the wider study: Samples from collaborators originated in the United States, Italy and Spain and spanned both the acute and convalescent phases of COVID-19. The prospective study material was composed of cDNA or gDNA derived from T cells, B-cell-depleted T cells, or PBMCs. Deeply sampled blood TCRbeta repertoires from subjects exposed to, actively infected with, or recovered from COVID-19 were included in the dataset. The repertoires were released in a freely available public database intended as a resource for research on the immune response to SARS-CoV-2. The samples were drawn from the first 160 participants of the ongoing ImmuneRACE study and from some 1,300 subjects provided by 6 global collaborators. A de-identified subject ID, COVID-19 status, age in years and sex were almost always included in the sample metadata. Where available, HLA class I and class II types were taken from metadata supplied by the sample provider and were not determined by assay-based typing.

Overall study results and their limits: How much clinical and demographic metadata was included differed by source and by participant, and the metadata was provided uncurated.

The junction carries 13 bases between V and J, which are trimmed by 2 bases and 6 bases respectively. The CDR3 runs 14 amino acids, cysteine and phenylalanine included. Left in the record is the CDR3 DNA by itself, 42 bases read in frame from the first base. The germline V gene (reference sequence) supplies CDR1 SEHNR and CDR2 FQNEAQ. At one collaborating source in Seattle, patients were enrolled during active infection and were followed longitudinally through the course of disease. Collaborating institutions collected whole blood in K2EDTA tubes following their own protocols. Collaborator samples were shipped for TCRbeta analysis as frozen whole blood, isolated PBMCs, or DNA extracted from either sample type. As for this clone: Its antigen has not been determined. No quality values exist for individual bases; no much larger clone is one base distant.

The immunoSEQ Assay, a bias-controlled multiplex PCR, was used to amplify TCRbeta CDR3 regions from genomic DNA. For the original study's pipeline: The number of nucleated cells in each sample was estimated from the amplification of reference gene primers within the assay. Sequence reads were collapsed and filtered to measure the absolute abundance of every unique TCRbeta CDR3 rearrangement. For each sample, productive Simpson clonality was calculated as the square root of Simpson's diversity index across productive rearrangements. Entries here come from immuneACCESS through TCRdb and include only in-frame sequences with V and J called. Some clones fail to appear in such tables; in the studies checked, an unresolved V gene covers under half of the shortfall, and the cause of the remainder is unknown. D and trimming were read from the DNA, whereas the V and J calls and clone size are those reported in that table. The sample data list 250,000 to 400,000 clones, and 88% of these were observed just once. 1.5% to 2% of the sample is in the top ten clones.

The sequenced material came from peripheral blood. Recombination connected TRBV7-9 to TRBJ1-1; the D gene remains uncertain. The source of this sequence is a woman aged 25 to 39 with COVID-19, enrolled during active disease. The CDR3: CASSLIGQEPEAFF. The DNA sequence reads TGTGCCAGCAGCTTAATTGGGCAGGAACCTGAAGCTTTCTTT.